This passage covers 10 T cell receptor beta chains from one sample sequenced in a study of CD8 T cells in Susac syndrome (dated by TCRdb to about 2019). Library preparation employed the immunoSEQ multiplex PCR assay. RNA was extracted using the RNeasy kit, and roughly 0.5 to 1 microgram was reverse transcribed with random hexamers. TCRdb passed the public sequencing reads through fastp at Q25 and MiXCR, retaining productive beta sequences. Identical CDR3 proteins give one entry, which carries the most common genes and DNA. Present in this sample are 350,000 to 550,000 distinct CDR3 sequences, 75% to 90% of which were seen just once. The top ten clonotypes cover approximately 0.12% of the sample. The sequenced sample consisted of CD8+ T cells from PBMCs. The receptors here all came from a human donor with multiple sclerosis.

The chain joins TRBV5-6 to TRBJ2-7, with 10 bases aligning to TRBD1. Trimming cost V 3 bases and J 4 bases; bases outside gene matches: 10. In germline, CDR1 is SGHDT, CDR2 YYEEEE. The CDR3 extends over 16 amino acids. Here the CDR3 reads CASSSLGQGDGYEQYF. The CDR3 DNA sequence: TGTGCCAGCAGCTCACTTGGACAGGGGGATGGGTACGAGCAGTACTTC. The whole variable domain, filled in from reference TRBV5-6 and TRBJ2-7, reads DAGVTQSPTHLIKTRGQQVTLRCSPKSGHDTVSWYQQALGQGPQFIFQYYEEEERQRGNFPDRFSGHQFPNYSSELNVNALLLGDSALYLCASSSLGQGDGYEQYFGPGTRLTVT.

The CDR3 region has the DNA TGCGCCAGCAGCCCGGGACAGGGGATCGCCGAGCAGTACTTC. Translating it yields CASSPGQGIAEQYF. The chain joins TRBV4-1 to TRBJ2-7; TRBD1 matches at 10 bases. Trimming took 4 bases from V and 6 from J; bases not matched to a gene: 6. Germline values: CDR1 MGHRA, CDR2 YSYEKL. CDR3 length: 14 amino acids.

The J gene is TRBJ2-3, the V gene TRBV6-1, with a weak D call TRBD2 (5 bases). Trimming shortened V by 5 bases and J by 2 bases, and 17 bases separated the two germline ends. The CDR3 is 16 amino acids. The germline gives CDR1 MNHNS, CDR2 SASEGT. Here the CDR3 reads CASSPVGSLITDTQYF. Written as DNA, the CDR3 is TGTGCCAGCAGTCCCGTTGGGAGCCTTATCACAGATACGCAGTATTTT.

The chain employs TRBV7-9 and TRBJ1-5; maybe TRBD1 (5 bases). The CDR3 runs to 15 residues. V lost 5 bases, J lost 3 bases, and 14 bases lay in between. CDR1 and CDR2 (germline): SEHNR, FQNEAQ (reference sequence). The CDR3 coding sequence is TGTGCCAGCAGCGCGGACACTCAGGCCAATCAGCCCCAGCATTTT. Residues: CASSADTQANQPQHF.

The chain uses TRBV7-2 and TRBJ1-2; 9 bases fit TRBD1. V lost 6 bases, J lost 5 bases, and 16 bases stayed unmatched. CDR3 size: 17 residues. Germline V lookup: CDR1 SGHTA, CDR2 FQGNSA. The CDR3: CASSTLGTGSSYYGYTF. The DNA of the CDR3 is TGTGCCAGCAGTACCCTCGGGACAGGGAGTTCCTATTATGGCTACACCTTC.

The chain links TRBV6-2 or TRBV6-3 to TRBJ2-7; TRBD1 matches 9 bases. Looked up from germline, CDR1 is MNHEY and CDR2 is SVGEGT. The CDR3 is 15 residues long. Trimming removed 5 bases from V and 4 bases from J; junction bases left unmatched: 9. CDR3 sequence (DNA): TGTGCCAGCAGTGCCGAGGGACAGGGACCATACGAGCAGTACTTC. As protein: CASSAEGQGPYEQYF.

This clonotype appeared a single time. At one boundary the junction diverges from the germline segment, which might be a read error. The gene calls are TRBV9 and TRBJ2-1; no firm D call. CDR3 length: 16 residues. Germline V gene data show CDR1 as SGDLS and CDR2 as YYNGEE. The DNA of the CDR3 is TGTGCCAGCAGCGTAGCTACGGGCAGCTCCGACAATGAGCAGTTCTTC. It is translated as CASSVATGSSDNEQFF.

The gene calls are TRBV6-5 and TRBJ2-1, with 14 bases identical to TRBD2. This CDR3 spans 15 amino acids. Germline V gene lookup returns CDR1 MNHEY and CDR2 SVGAGI. V shed 6 bases and J 9 bases; nucleotides not matched to a gene: 7. The DNA of the CDR3 is TGTGCCAGCAGGGAGACTAGCGGGAGGGCCAGTGAGCAGTTCTTC. This encodes CASRETSGRASEQFF.

The chain links TRBV4-1 to TRBJ2-1; 8 nucleotides align to TRBD2. V was pared by 0 bases and J by 5 bases, with 3 bases of the junction left unmatched. The CDR3 spans 15 residues. Germline assignment: CDR1 MGHRA and CDR2 YSYEKL. The CDR3 DNA follows: TGCGCCAGCAGCCAAGAGGTAGCGGGGAACAATGAGCAGTTCTTC. Its translation: CASSQEVAGNNEQFF.

The chain uses TRBV27 and TRBJ1-1; tentatively, D is TRBD1 (5 bases). The V end was cut by 5 bases, the J end by 3 bases, with 13 bases between. Germline lookup yields CDR1 MNHEY and CDR2 SMNVEV (reference sequence). This CDR3 region has 14 residues. The CDR3 reads CASSESQGHTEAFF. The DNA for the CDR3 is TGTGCCAGCAGTGAGAGTCAGGGTCACACTGAAGCTTTCTTT.